The clone carrying this T cell receptor beta chain was found many times. The source of the sample is a study of T cells of healthy individuals. Germline values: CDR1 DFQATT, CDR2 SNEGSKA (reference sequence). This CDR3 has 14 residues. The trim removed 8 bases at V and 2 bases at J, leaving 9 bases unmatched. TCRdb reprocessed the 5' RACE reads via MiXCR and lists one record per CDR3 protein. The profile shows fewer than 90,000 distinct CDR3 sequences, approximately 5.4% of them singletons. This sequence joins TRBV20-1 and TRBJ2-3; 8 bases line up with TRBD2. This sequence was found in a female donor in good health. The CDR3 DNA follows: TGCAGTATAAGCGGGAGCTGGGACACAGATACGCAGTATTTT. Amino acid sequence: CSISGSWDTDTQYF.